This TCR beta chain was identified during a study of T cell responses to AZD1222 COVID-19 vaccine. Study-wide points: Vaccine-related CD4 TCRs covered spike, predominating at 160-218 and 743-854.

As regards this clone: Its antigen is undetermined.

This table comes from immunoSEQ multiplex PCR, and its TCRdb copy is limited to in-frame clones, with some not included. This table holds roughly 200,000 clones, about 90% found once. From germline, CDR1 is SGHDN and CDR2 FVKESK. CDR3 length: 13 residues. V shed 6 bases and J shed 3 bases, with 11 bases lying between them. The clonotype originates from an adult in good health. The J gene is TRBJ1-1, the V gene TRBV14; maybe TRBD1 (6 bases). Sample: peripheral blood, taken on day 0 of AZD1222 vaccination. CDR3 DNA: TGTGCCAGCAGTCGTAACAGGGACACTGAAGCTTTCTTT. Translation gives CASSRNRDTEAFF.